This entry lists 9 T cell receptor beta chains sequenced from one sample in a study of human T cells and chemical hapten exposure. Time point in this sample: patch test 2, 6 weeks after DPC sensitization. Regarding treatment: therapeutic diphenylcyclopropenone sensitization with weekly scalp DPC. TCRdb processed the RACE reads anew with MiXCR; each CDR3 protein has one entry. The sample has 350,000 to 400,000 distinct CDR3 sequences, about 6% seen once. The sample in question was whole blood, obtained in connection with sensitization to the hapten diphenylcyclopropenone (DPC). These receptors were collected from a woman aged 18-29 years with alopecia areata. Some clones in this sample may be carry-over from other donors' samples.

The chain employs TRBV7-9 and TRBJ1-1; no reliable D call. Germline-derived CDR1 and CDR2 are SEHNR and FQNEAQ (reference sequence). CDR3 length: 13 residues. The ends were cut back, 1 base at V and 6 bases at J, with 9 bases in the middle. CDR3 residues: CASSLGSKPEAFF. The CDR3 coding sequence is TGTGCCAGCAGCTTAGGCTCGAAGCCTGAAGCTTTCTTT.

This clonotype has more than one count but fewer than ten. V is TRBV7-6 and J is TRBJ2-3; the D gene is possibly TRBD1 (6 bases). Trimming stripped 5 bases from V and 4 bases from J, with 13 bases between. This CDR3 is built from 14 residues. Germline CDR1 is SGHVS and CDR2 is FNYEAQ. CDR3 DNA sequence: TGTGCCAGCAGCGAGAGCAGGGGCGCAGATACGCAGTATTTT. It is translated as CASSESRGADTQYF.

This clonotype was seen ten or more times. The rearrangement joins TRBV7-9 to TRBJ1-1; no clear D gene. The CDR3 totals 13 residues. Trimming removed 3 bases at V and 1 base at J, with 6 bases between. Per the germline V gene, CDR1 is SEHNR and CDR2 is FQNEAQ (reference sequence). For the CDR3, the DNA is TGTGCCAGCAGCTTTACAGCGAACACTGAAGCTTTCTTT. This encodes CASSFTANTEAFF.

The chain employs TRBV20-1 and TRBJ2-7; 7 bases agree with TRBD1. With 2 bases clipped from V and 3 bases from J, the junction kept 4 bases outside the gene matches. The CDR3 loop spans 13 amino acids. Germline values: CDR1 DFQATT, CDR2 SNEGSKA (reference sequence). The CDR3 DNA sequence: TGCAGTGCTAGATGGGACAGAGACTACGAGCAGTACTTC. Amino acids: CSARWDRDYEQYF.

This clonotype was counted many times. The V and J genes are TRBV20-1 and TRBJ2-5; weak D call: TRBD2 (7 bases). Trimming cost V 0 bases and J 0 bases, with 14 bases left between them. Germline assignment: CDR1 DFQATT and CDR2 SNEGSKA (reference sequence). CDR3 length: 16 residues. CDR3 coding DNA: TGCAGTGCTAGAGAAGGGGGGGTAGGGTACCAAGAGACCCAGTACTTC. Protein: CSAREGGVGYQETQYF.

Remarks on this clonotype: A much larger clonotype is one base distant, so this may be a read error. This sequence joins TRBV5-5 and TRBJ1-6, with D possibly being TRBD1 (5 bases). V was clipped by 4 bases and J by 5 bases, with 7 bases between them. CDR3 length: 13 amino acids. Germline V CDR1 and CDR2: SGHKS, YYEKEE (reference sequence). This chain's CDR3 is CASSLQDNSPLHF. The DNA of the CDR3 is TGTGCCAGCAGCCTACAGGATAATTCACCCCTCCACTTT.

About this clonotype: A much larger clone lies a single base off, so this may be a read error. This likely comes from a read error, as the CDR3 has no conserved phenylalanine or tryptophan at its end. The chain has TRBV6-1 and TRBJ1-5; D is undetermined. The germline CDR1 and CDR2 sequences are MNHNS and SASEGT. CDR3 length: 13 amino acids. V lost 2 bases and J 6 bases, leaving 8 bases between the germline ends. The CDR3 sequence: CASSETLSQPQHS. The CDR3 bases are TGTGCCAGCAGTGAAACCCTTTCTCAGCCCCAGCATTCT.

This clonotype was found many times. The chain is built from TRBV25-1 and TRBJ1-6; D is undetermined. V was clipped by 4 bases and J by 9 bases, with 10 bases between them. CDR3 size: 13 residues. CDR1 is MGHDK, CDR2 SYGVNS, per germline. The CDR3: CASSARVLSPLHF. The CDR3 nucleotides read TGTGCCAGCAGTGCAAGAGTGCTTTCACCCCTCCACTTT.

This chain connects TRBV2 to TRBJ1-2; D is ambiguous. Trimming removed 11 bases at V and 7 bases at J, with 17 bases between. Looked up from germline, CDR1 is SNHLY and CDR2 is FYNNEI. CDR3 size: 12 residues. In nucleotides, the CDR3 is TGTGCCGGCACTCAGGTCCCTGGTGGCTACACCTTC. This encodes CAGTQVPGGYTF.